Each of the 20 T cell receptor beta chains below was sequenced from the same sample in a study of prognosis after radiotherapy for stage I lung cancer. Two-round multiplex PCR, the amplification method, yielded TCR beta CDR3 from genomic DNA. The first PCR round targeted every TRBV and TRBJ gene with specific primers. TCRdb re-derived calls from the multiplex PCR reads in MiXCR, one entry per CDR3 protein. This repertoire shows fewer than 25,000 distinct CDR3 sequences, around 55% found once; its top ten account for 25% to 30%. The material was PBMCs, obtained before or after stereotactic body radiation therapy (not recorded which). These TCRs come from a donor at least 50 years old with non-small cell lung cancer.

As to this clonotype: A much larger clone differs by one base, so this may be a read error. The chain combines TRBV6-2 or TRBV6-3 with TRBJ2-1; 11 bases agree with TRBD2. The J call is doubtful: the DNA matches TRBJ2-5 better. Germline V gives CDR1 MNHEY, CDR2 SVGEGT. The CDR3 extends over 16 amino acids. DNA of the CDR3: TGTGCCAGCAGCCATAGCGGGAGGGCCGCCCCAGATACCCAGTACTTC. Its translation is CASSHSGRAAPDTQYF.

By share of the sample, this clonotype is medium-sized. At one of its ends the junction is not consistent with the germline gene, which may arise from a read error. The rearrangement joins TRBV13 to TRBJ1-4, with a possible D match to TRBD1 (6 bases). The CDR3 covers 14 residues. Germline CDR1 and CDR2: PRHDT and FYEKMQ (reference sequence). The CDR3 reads CASSVGTLNEKLFF. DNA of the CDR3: TGTGCCAGCAGCGTAGGGACACTTAATGAAAAACTGTTTTTT. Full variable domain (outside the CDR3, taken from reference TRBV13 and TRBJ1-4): AAGVIQSPRHLIKEKRETATLKCYPIPRHDTVYWYQQGPGQDPQFLISFYEKMQSDKGSIPDRFSAQQFSDYHSELNMSSLELGDSALYFCASSVGTLNEKLFFGSGTQLSVL.

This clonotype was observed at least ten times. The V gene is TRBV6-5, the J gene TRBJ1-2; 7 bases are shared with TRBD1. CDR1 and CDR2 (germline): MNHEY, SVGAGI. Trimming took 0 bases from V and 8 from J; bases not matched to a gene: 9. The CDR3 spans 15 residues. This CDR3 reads CASSYSTGTVGGYTF. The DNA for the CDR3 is TGTGCCAGCAGTTACTCGACCGGGACAGTCGGCGGCTACACCTTC.

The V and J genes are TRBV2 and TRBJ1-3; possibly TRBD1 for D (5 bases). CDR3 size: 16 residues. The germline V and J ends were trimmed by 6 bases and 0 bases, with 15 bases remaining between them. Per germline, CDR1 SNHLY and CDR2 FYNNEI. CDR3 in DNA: TGTGCCAGCAGGAGGGGCGGACCTATCTCTGGAAACACCATATATTTT. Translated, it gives CASRRGGPISGNTIYF. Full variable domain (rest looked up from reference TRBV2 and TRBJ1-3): EPEVTQTPSHQVTQMGQEVILRCVPISNHLYFYWYRQILGQKVEFLVSFYNNEISEKSEIFDDQFSVERPDGSNFTLKIRSTKLEDSAMYFCASRRGGPISGNTIYFGEGSWLTVV.

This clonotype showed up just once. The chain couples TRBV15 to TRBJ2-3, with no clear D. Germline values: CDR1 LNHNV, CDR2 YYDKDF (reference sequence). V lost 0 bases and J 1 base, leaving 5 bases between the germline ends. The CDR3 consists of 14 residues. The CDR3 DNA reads TGTGCCACCAGCAGAGAACGGGGCACAGATACGCAGTATTTT. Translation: CATSRERGTDTQYF.

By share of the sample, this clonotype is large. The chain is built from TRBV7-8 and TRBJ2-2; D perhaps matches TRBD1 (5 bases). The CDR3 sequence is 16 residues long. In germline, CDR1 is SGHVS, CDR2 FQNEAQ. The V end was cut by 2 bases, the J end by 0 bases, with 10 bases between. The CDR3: CASSLRQNTNTGELFF. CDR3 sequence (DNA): TGTGCCAGCAGCTTACGACAGAATACGAACACCGGGGAGCTGTTTTTT. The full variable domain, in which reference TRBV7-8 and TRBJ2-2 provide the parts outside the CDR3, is GAGVSQSPRYKVAKRGQDVALRCDPISGHVSLFWYQQALGQGPEFLTYFQNEAQLDKSGLPSDRFFAERPEGSVSTLKIQRTQQEDSAVYLCASSLRQNTNTGELFFGEGSRLTVL.

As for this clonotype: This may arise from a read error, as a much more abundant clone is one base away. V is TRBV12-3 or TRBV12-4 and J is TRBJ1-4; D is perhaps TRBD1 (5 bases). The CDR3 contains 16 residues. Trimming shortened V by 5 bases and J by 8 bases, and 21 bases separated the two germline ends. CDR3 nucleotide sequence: TGTGCCAGCAGTCCGGACACGAACCTTCCACGGGAAAAACTGTTTTTT. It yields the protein CASSPDTNLPREKLFF.

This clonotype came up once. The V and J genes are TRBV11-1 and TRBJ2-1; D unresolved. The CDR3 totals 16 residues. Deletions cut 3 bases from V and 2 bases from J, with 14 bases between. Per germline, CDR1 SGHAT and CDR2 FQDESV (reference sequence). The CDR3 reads CASSLTADPAYNEQFF. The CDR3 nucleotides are TGTGCCAGCAGCTTGACGGCTGACCCTGCCTACAATGAGCAGTTCTTC.

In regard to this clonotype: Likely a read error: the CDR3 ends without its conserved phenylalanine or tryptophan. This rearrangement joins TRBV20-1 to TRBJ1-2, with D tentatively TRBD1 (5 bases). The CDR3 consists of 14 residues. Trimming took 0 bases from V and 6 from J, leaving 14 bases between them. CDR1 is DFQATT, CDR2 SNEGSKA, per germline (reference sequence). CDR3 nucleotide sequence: TGCAGTGCTAGAGATCCGGGGGTGGTACATGGCTACACCTGC. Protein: CSARDPGVVHGYTC.

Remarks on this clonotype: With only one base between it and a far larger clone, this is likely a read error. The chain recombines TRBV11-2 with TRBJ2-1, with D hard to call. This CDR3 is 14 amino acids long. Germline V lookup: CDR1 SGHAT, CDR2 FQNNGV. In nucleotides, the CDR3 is TGTGCCAGCAGTTACTCGAGGCGGCACAATGAGCAGTTATTC. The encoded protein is CASSYSRRHNEQLF.

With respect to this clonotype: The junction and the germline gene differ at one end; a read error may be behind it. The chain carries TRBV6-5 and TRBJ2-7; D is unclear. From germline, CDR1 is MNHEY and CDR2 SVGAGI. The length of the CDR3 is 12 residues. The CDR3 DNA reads TGTTCCAGCAGTTATGGCCCCTACGAGCATTACTTC. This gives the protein CSSSYGPYEHYF.

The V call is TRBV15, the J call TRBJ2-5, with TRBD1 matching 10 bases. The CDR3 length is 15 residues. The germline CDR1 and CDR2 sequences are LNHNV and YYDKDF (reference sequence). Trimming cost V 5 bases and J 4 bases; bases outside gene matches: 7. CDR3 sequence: CATSVDRGWGETQYF. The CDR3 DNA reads TGTGCCACCAGCGTGGACAGGGGGTGGGGAGAGACCCAGTACTTC.

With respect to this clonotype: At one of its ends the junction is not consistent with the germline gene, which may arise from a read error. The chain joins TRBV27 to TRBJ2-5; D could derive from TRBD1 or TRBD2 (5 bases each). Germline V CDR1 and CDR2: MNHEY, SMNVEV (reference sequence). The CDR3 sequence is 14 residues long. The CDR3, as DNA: TGTTCCAGCACCTCCCAGGGACCAATAGAGACCCAGTACTTC. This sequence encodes CSSTSQGPIETQYF.

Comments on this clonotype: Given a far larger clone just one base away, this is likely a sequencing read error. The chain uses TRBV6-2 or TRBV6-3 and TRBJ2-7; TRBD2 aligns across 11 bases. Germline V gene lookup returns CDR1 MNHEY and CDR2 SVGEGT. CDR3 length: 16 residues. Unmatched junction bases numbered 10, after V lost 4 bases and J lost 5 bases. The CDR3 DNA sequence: TGTGCCAGCAGTTGGACTAGCGGGCCCTTCTGGAACGAGCAGTACTTC. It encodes CASSWTSGPFWNEQYF.

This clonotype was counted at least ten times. The CDR3 spells CASTLSGDTEAFF. CDR3 nucleotides: TGTGCCAGTACCCTCTCGGGGGACACTGAAGCTTTCTTT. The gene calls are TRBV19 and TRBJ1-1, with D perhaps TRBD1 (5 bases). The CDR3 spans 13 residues. Germline V gene lookup returns CDR1 LNHDA and CDR2 SQIVND (reference sequence). V was cut by 7 bases and J by 3 bases, with 12 bases left in between.

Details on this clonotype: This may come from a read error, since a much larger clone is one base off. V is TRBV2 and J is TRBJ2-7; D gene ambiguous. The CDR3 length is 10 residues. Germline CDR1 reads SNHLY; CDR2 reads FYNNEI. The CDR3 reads CASELDERYF. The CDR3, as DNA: TGTGCCAGTGAGTTGGACGAGCGGTACTTC.

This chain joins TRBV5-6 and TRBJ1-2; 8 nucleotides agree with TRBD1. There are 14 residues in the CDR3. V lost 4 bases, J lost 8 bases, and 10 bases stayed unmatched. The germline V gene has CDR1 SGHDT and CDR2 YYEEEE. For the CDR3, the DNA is TGTGCCAGCAGCCCCGGACAGGGTGGACGCGGCTACACCTTC. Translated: CASSPGQGGRGYTF. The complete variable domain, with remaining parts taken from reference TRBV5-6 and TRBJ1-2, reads DAGVTQSPTHLIKTRGQQVTLRCSPKSGHDTVSWYQQALGQGPQFIFQYYEEEERQRGNFPDRFSGHQFPNYSSELNVNALLLGDSALYLCASSPGQGGRGYTFGSGTRLTVV.

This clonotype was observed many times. For the CDR3, the DNA is TGTGCCAGTAGTATATCCCGTCCCACACTATCAACTAATGAAAAACTGTTTTTT. This gives the protein CASSISRPTLSTNEKLFF. The chain combines TRBV19 with TRBJ1-4; no reliable D call. The CDR3 sequence is 18 residues long. Per germline, CDR1 LNHDA and CDR2 SQIVND (reference sequence). V lost 2 bases and J lost 0, with 16 bases in between.

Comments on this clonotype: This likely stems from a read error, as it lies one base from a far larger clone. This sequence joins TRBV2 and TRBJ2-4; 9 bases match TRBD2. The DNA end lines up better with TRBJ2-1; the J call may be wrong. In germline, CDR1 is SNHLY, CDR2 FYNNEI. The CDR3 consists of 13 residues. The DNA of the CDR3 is TGTGCCAGCAGTGAAGGGACTAGCGTCGAGCAGTTCTTC. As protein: CASSEGTSVEQFF.

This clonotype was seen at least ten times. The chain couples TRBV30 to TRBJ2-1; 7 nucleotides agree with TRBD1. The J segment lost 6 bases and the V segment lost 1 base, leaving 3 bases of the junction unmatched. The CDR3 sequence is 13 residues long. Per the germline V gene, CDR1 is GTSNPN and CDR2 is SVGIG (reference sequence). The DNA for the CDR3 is TGTGCCTGGAGTGGGGCAGGGGGCAATGAGCAGTTCTTC. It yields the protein CAWSGAGGNEQFF.